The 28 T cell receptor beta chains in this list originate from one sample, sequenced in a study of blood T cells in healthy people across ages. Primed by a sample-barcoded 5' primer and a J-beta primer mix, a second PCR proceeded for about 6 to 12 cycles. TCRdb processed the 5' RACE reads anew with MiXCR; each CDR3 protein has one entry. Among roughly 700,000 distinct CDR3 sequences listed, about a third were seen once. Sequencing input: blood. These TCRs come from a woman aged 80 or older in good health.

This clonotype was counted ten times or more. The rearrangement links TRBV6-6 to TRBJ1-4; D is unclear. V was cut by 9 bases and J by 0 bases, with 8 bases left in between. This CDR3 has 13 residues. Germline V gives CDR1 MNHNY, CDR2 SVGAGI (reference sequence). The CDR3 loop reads CASRPTTNEKLFF. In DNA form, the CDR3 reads TGTGCCAGTAGGCCAACAACTAATGAAAAACTGTTTTTT.

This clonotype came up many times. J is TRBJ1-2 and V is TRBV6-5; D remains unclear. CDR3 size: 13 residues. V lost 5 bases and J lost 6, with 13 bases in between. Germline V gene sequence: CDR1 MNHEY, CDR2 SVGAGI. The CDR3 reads CASSPTSMDGYTF. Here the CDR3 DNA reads TGTGCCAGCAGTCCGACTTCGATGGATGGCTACACCTTC.

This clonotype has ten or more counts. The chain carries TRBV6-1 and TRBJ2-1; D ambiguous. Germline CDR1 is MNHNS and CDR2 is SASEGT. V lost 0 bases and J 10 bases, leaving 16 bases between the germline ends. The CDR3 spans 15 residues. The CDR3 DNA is TGTGCCAGCAGTGAAGCGCTTATAACCCGGATGGAGCAGTTCTTC. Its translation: CASSEALITRMEQFF.

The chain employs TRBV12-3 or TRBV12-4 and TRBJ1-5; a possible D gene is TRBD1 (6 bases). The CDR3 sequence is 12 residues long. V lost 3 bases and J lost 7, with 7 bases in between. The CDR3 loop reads CASSFGGQPQHF. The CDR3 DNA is TGTGCCAGCAGTTTTGGGGGCCAGCCCCAGCATTTT.

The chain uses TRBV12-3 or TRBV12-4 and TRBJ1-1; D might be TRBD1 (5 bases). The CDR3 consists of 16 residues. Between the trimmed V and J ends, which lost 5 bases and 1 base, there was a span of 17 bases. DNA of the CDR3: TGTGCCAGCAGTCCCTTAAAGCCTACAGGGAACACTGAAGCTTTCTTT. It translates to CASSPLKPTGNTEAFF.

In DNA, the CDR3 is TGCAGTGCTTATGACAGAAGCAATCAGCCCCAGCATTTT. It specifies CSAYDRSNQPQHF. The chain joins TRBV20-1 to TRBJ1-5; D may be TRBD1 (5 bases). The V gene's germline CDR1 is DFQATT and CDR2 SNEGSKA (reference sequence). The CDR3 has 13 amino acids. V lost 5 bases, J lost 1 base, and 9 bases lay in between.

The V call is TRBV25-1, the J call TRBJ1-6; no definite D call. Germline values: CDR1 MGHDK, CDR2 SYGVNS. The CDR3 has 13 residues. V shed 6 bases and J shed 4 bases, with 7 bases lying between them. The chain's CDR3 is CASSDGYNSPLHF. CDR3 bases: TGTGCCAGCAGCGACGGTTATAATTCACCCCTCCACTTT.

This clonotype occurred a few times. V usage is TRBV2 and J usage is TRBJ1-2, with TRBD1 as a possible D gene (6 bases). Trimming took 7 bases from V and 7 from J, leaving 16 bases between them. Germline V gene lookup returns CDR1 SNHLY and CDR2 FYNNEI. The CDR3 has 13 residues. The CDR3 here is CASTRKGEAGYTF. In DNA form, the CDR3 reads TGTGCCAGCACCAGGAAGGGGGAAGCTGGCTACACCTTC.

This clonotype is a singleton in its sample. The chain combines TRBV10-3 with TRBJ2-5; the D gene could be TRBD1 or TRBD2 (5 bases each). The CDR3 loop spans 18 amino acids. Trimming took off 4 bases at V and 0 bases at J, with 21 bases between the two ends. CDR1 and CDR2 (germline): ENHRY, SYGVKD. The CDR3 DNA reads TGTGCCATCAGTGGCTCGGGCCCTGATGGGGGTTACCAAGAGACCCAGTACTTC. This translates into CAISGSGPDGGYQETQYF.

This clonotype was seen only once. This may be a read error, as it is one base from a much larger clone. The CDR3 DNA follows: TGCGCCAGCAGCCAAGCCGGACAGGAGGCGGGTGAAGCTTTCTTT. This codes for CASSQAGQEAGEAFF. The rearrangement joins TRBV4-1 to TRBJ1-1, with 7 bases matching TRBD1. The V segment lost 1 base and the J segment 7 bases; nucleotides outside the gene matches: 9. This CDR3 has 15 residues. Per the germline V gene, CDR1 is MGHRA and CDR2 is YSYEKL.

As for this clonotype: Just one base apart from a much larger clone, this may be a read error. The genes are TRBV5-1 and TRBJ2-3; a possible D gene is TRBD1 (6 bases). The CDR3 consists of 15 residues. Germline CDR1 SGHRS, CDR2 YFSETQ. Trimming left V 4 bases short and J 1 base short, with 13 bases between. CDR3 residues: CASSPGQLGTDTQYF. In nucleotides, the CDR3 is TGCGCCAGCAGCCCAGGACAGTTAGGCACAGATACGCAGTATTTT.

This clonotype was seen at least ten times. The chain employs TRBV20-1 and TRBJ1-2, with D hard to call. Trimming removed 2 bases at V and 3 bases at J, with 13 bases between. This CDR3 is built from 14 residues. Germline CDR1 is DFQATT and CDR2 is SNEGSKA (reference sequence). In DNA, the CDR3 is TGCAGTGCTAGATTGGCAGGACTACACTATGGCTACACCTTC. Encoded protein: CSARLAGLHYGYTF.

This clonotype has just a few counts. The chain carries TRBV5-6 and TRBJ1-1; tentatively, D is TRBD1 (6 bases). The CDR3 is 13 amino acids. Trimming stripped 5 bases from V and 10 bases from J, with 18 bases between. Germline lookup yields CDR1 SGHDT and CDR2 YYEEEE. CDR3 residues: CASSSFRQAGAFF. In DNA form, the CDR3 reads TGTGCCAGCAGTTCATTCAGACAGGCCGGAGCTTTCTTT.

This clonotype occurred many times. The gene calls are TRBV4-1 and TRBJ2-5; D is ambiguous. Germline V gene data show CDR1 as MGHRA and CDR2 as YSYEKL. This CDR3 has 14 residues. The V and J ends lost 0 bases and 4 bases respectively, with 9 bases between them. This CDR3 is CASSQDERRETQYF. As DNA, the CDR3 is TGCGCCAGCAGCCAAGATGAACGGAGAGAGACCCAGTACTTC.

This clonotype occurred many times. The CDR3 DNA reads as TGTGCCAGCAGCTACAGGGGGCAGAGCACTGAAGCTTTCTTT. It yields the protein CASSYRGQSTEAFF. The chain carries TRBV7-9 and TRBJ1-1, with TRBD1 matching over 9 bases. Germline V gene data show CDR1 as SEHNR and CDR2 as FQNEAQ (reference sequence). The CDR3 sequence is 14 residues long. The V gene end was trimmed by 4 bases and the J gene end by 4 bases; junction bases not matched to a gene: 4.

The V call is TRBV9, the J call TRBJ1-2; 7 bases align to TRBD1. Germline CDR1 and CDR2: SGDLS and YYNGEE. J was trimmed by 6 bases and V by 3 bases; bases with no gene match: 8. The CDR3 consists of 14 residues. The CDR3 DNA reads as TGTGCCAGCAGCGCCCAGGGGGGGCGCGATGGCTACACCTTC. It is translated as CASSAQGGRDGYTF. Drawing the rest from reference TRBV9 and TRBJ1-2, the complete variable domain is DSGVTQTPKHLITATGQRVTLRCSPRSGDLSVYWYQQSLDQGLQFLIQYYNGEERAKGNILERFSAQQFPDLHSELNLSSLELGDSALYFCASSAQGGRDGYTFGSGTRLTVV.

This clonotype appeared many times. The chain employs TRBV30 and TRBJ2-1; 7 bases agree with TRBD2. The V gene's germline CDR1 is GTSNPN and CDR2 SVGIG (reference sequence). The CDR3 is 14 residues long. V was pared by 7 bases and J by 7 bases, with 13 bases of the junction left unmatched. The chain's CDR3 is CASITSDILNEQFF. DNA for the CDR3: TGTGCCTCAATTACTAGCGATATCTTAAATGAGCAGTTCTTC.

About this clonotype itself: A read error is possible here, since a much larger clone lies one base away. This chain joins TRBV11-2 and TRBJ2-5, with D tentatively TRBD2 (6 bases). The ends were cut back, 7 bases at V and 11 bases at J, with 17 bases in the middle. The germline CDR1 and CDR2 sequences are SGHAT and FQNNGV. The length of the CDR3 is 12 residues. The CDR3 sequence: CASTSGRGKQYF. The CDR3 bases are TGTGCCAGCACCTCTGGGCGGGGAAAGCAGTACTTC.

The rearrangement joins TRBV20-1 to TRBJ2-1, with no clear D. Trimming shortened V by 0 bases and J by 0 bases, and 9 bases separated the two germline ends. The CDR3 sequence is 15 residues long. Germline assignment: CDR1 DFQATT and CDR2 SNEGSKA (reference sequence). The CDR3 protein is CSAREAYHSYNEQFF. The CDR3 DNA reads TGCAGTGCTAGAGAGGCTTATCACTCCTACAATGAGCAGTTCTTC.

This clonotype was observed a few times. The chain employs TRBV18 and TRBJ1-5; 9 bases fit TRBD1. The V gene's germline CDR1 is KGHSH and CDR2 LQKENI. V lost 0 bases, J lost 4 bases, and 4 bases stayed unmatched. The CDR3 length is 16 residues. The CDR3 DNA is TGTGCCAGCTCACCACCAGGGACAGGGCTTAATCAGCCCCAGCATTTT. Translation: CASSPPGTGLNQPQHF.

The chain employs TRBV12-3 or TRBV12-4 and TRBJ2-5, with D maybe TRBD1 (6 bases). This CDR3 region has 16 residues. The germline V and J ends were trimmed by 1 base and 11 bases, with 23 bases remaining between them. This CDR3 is CASSLVQVGQINEQYF. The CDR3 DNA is TGTGCCAGCAGTTTAGTACAAGTGGGACAAATCAATGAGCAGTACTTC.

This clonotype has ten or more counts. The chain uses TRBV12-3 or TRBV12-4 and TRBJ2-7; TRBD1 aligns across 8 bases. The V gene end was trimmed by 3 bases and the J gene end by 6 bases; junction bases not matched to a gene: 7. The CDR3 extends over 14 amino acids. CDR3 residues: CASSLVGTGGEQYF. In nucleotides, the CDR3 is TGTGCCAGCAGTTTGGTCGGGACAGGTGGCGAGCAGTACTTC.

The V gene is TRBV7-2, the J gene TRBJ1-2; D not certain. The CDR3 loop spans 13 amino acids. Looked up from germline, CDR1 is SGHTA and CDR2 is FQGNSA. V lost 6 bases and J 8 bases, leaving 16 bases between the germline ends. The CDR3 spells CASSIDAYEGYTF. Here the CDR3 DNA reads TGTGCCAGCAGTATAGATGCTTACGAGGGCTACACCTTC.

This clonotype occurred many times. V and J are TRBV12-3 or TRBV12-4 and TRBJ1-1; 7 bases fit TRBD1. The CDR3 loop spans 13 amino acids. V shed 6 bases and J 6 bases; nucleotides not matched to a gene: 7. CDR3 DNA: TGTGCCAGCAGGGGCGACAGGGACTCTGAAGCTTTCTTT. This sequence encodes CASRGDRDSEAFF.

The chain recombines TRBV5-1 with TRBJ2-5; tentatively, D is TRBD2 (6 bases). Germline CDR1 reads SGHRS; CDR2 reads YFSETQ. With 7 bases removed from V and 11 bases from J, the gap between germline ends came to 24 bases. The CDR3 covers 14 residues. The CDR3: CASRRWGERGEQYF. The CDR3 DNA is TGCGCCAGCCGCCGTTGGGGGGAGCGAGGTGAGCAGTACTTC.

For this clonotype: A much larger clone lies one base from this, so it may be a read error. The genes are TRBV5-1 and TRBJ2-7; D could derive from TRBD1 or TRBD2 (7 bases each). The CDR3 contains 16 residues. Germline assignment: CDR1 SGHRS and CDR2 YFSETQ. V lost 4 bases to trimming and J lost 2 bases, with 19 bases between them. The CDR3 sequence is CASSPDSGTAPYEQYF. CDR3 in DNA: TGCGCCAGCAGCCCTGACAGCGGGACAGCTCCCTACGAGCAGTACTTC.

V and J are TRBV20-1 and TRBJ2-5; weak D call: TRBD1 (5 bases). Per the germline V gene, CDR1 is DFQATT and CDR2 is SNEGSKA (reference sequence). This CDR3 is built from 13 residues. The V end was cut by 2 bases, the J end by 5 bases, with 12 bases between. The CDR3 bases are TGCAGTGCTAGACTAGGGGCAGCGGAGACCCAGTACTTC. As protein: CSARLGAAETQYF.

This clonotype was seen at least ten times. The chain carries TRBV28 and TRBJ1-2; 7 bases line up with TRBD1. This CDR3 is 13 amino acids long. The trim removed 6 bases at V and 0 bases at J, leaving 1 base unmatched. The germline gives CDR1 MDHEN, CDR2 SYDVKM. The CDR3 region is CASRQGTNYGYTF. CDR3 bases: TGTGCCAGCAGACAGGGGACTAACTATGGCTACACCTTC.